The sequence of this TCR beta chain was determined in a study of T cell repertoires in cytomegalovirus infection. Overall study: As its CMV epitopes, the study selected recently identified HLA-C-restricted and well-studied HLA-B-restricted targets. From public TCR beta signatures came an indication of both CMV infection and matching HLA type. Overall study findings and caveats: Clonotypes of TCR beta that were HLA-C-restricted and CMV-specific dominated the ex vivo response.

As to this clonotype: Its specificity is unknown.

TCRdb itself ran the reads through MiXCR, one entry per CDR3 protein. Among around 78,000 distinct CDR3 sequences listed, roughly 40% were seen once. With V trimmed by 4 bases and J by 4 bases, 10 bases remained unmatched. This CDR3 region has 17 residues. Germline CDR1 SGHTA, CDR2 FQGTGA. This sequence was found in a human donor in good health (CMV status not recorded). Some clones in this sample may be carry-over from other donors' samples. The sample consisted of CD8+ T cells from cultured PBMCs, taken from culture after CMV antigen stimulation. The chain recombines TRBV7-3 with TRBJ2-2, with 9 bases fitting TRBD2. Here the CDR3 reads CASSYPRGGIVTGELFF. CDR3 nucleotide sequence: TGTGCCAGCAGCTACCCGCGGGGGGGCATCGTCACCGGGGAGCTGTTTTTT.